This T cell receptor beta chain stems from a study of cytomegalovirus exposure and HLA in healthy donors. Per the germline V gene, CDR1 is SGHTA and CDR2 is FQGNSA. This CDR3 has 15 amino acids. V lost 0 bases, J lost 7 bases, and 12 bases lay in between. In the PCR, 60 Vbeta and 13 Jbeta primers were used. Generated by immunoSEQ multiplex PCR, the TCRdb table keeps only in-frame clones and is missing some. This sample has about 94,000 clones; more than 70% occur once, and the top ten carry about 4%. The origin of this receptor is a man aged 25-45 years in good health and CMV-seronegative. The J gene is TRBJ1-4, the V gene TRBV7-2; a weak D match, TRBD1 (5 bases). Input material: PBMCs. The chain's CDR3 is CASSLAVRVGEKLFF. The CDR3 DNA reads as TGTGCCAGCAGCTTAGCGGTCAGGGTGGGTGAAAAACTGTTTTTT. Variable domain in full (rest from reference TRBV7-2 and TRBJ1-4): GAGVSQSPSNKVTEKGKDVELRCDPISGHTALYWYRQSLGQGLEFLIYFQGNSAPDKSGLPSDRFSAERTGGSVSTLTIQRTQQEDSAVYLCASSLAVRVGEKLFFGSGTQLSVL.